Included here is one T cell receptor beta chain sequence, with context. Antigen unknown. This sample is drawn from a study of vaccination and CD4 T cells after COVID-19. Overall study results and limits: Convalescent patients displayed a median 86.3% of reactive clones emerging only post-vaccination.

MiXCR, applied by TCRdb to the PCR reads, yields one record per CDR3 protein. The sample contains tens of thousands of distinct CDR3 sequences, around 49% of which appear only once. Time point described: late sampling 161 to 241 days after vaccination in three convalescent patients. V was trimmed by 4 bases and J by 0 bases, leaving 7 bases between them. Germline V gene data show CDR1 as SNHLY and CDR2 as FYNNEI. This CDR3 contains 14 residues. The TCR was taken from a human donor who had recovered from COVID-19. The material was CD4+ T cells from blood, obtained about 7 months after SARS-CoV-2 vaccination. This chain joins TRBV2 and TRBJ2-1; no definite D call. CDR3 sequence (DNA): TGTGCCAGCAGTGGGGTAGCCTCCTACAATGAGCAGTTCTTC. This sequence encodes CASSGVASYNEQFF.